These 14 T cell receptor beta chains came from one sample sequenced in a study of T cell changes during pregnancy in multiple sclerosis. Profiling relied on immunoSEQ multiplex PCR, and the TCRdb table lists in-frame clones only, not all of them. Here the sample spans about 40,000 clones, more than 85% being singletons. The sample in question was CD8+ T cells from peripheral blood mononuclear cells, obtained in the first trimester of pregnancy. Receptors originate from a female donor with multiple sclerosis, enrolled in a pregnancy study.

This chain uses TRBV2 with TRBJ2-7, with a weak D call TRBD1 (6 bases). V lost 0 bases, J lost 3 bases, and 12 bases lay in between. The CDR3 has 15 amino acids. Germline assignment: CDR1 SNHLY and CDR2 FYNNEI. DNA for the CDR3: TGTGCCAGCAGTGAAGCGTCAGGGGTACGCTACGAGCAGTACTTC. Amino acids: CASSEASGVRYEQYF.

V gene TRBV19 combines with J gene TRBJ2-7, with TRBD2 identical over 8 bases. J gave up 2 bases and V 5 bases, and 5 bases lay outside the gene matches. Per the germline V gene, CDR1 is LNHDA and CDR2 is SQIVND (reference sequence). There are 14 residues in the CDR3. In DNA, the CDR3 is TGTGCCAGTAGTCCCTCAGCGGGGGCCTACGAGCAGTACTTC. It translates to CASSPSAGAYEQYF.

The chain combines TRBV5-4 with TRBJ2-4, with D possibly matching TRBD2 (6 bases). CDR3 size: 13 residues. Trimming pared 3 bases from V and 6 bases from J, leaving 10 bases between. CDR1 is SGHNT, CDR2 YYREEE, per germline (reference sequence). The CDR3 DNA sequence: TGTGCCAGCAGCTCGCGGGACCGAAACATTCAGTACTTC. The encoded protein is CASSSRDRNIQYF.

The genes are TRBV5-1 and TRBJ1-1; the match to TRBD1 covers 8 bases. The CDR3 spans 16 residues. After removal of 3 bases from V and 3 bases from J, the junction contained 10 bases not matched to a gene. CDR1 is SGHRS and CDR2 is YFSETQ in the germline V gene. The CDR3 DNA reads TGCGCCAGCAGCTGGCTCCAGGGGGCGCCGGACACTGAAGCTTTCTTT. Translated, it gives CASSWLQGAPDTEAFF.

This clone is medium-sized (0.01 to 0.1%) within its sample. The gene calls are TRBV5-1 and TRBJ2-7; the D gene is possibly TRBD2 (6 bases). CDR1 and CDR2 from the germline V gene are SGHRS and YFSETQ. V was clipped by 1 base and J by 4 bases, with 21 bases between them. The CDR3 consists of 17 residues. This chain's CDR3 is CASSLLPLKGGEYEQYF. As DNA, the CDR3 is TGCGCCAGCAGCTTGTTACCCCTCAAGGGCGGGGAATACGAGCAGTACTTC.

V is TRBV15 and J is TRBJ1-4; 7 bases agree with TRBD1. The length of the CDR3 is 16 residues. The germline gives CDR1 LNHNV, CDR2 YYDKDF (reference sequence). Trimming removed 2 bases from V and 0 bases from J; junction bases left unmatched: 3. The CDR3 loop reads CATSRLRGTTNEKLFF. The DNA of the CDR3 is TGTGCCACCAGCAGACTCAGGGGGACAACTAATGAAAAACTGTTTTTT.

This clone came up a few times. The chain carries TRBV23-1 and TRBJ1-5, with D perhaps TRBD1 (6 bases). TRBV23-1 is sorted into the ORF group, with uncertain function. The germline V and J ends were trimmed by 6 bases and 0 bases, with 18 bases remaining between them. The length of the CDR3 is 17 residues. The DNA of the CDR3 is TGCGCCAGCAGCCCAAAAAACAGGGACTATAGCAATCAGCCCCAGCATTTT. It yields the protein CASSPKNRDYSNQPQHF.

The chain uses TRBV2 and TRBJ1-2; D gene ambiguous. The CDR3 runs to 15 residues. Deletions cut 0 bases from V and 8 bases from J, with 16 bases between. CDR1 SNHLY and CDR2 FYNNEI come from the germline V gene. The CDR3 loop reads CASSEALDGEGGYTF. The CDR3 region has the DNA TGTGCCAGCAGTGAAGCGCTCGACGGGGAAGGCGGCTACACCTTC.

This sequence joins TRBV10-1 and TRBJ2-1; 9 bases are shared with TRBD2. The CDR3 length is 18 residues. CDR1 is WNHNN and CDR2 is SYGVQD in the germline V gene (reference sequence). The trim removed 7 bases at V and 12 bases at J, leaving 25 bases unmatched. This chain's CDR3 is CASTLFLKAGGVGEGQFF. The CDR3 coding sequence is TGCGCCAGCACCCTATTCCTTAAAGCGGGGGGTGTCGGGGAGGGGCAGTTCTTC.

The rearrangement uses TRBV14 and TRBJ2-1; D unclear. In germline, CDR1 is SGHDN, CDR2 FVKESK. The CDR3 length is 14 residues. The ends were cut back, 1 base at V and 7 bases at J, with 11 bases in the middle. In DNA, the CDR3 is TGTGCCAGCAGCCAAGTCAGTAGAGCGAATGAGCAGTTCTTC. Amino acids: CASSQVSRANEQFF.

The V gene is TRBV4-1, the J gene TRBJ1-6; D ambiguous. There are 17 residues in the CDR3. Germline loops: CDR1 MGHRA, CDR2 YSYEKL. Trimming took off 0 bases at V and 0 bases at J, with 9 bases between the two ends. The CDR3 bases are TGCGCCAGCAGCCAAGATTCAGCGAGCTCCTATAATTCACCCCTCCACTTT. This gives the protein CASSQDSASSYNSPLHF.

This chain connects TRBV7-8 to TRBJ2-3; 10 positions agree with TRBD2. The CDR3 has 17 residues. Germline lookup yields CDR1 SGHVS and CDR2 FQNEAQ. Trimming cost V 3 bases and J 6 bases; bases outside gene matches: 12. This CDR3 reads CASSFVLAGGPRDTQYF. The CDR3 nucleotides read TGTGCCAGCAGCTTTGTTTTAGCGGGGGGCCCTCGCGATACGCAGTATTTT.

The CDR3 loop reads CSVERLPGAGDTQYF. The CDR3, as DNA: TGCAGCGTTGAACGGCTTCCAGGGGCGGGAGATACGCAGTATTTT. The chain recombines TRBV29-1 with TRBJ2-3, with D possibly matching TRBD1 (6 bases). The germline V gene has CDR1 SQVTM and CDR2 ANQGSEA. This CDR3 contains 15 residues. Trimming pared 2 bases from V and 5 bases from J, leaving 17 bases between.

This chain uses TRBV15 with TRBJ1-1; perhaps TRBD1 as D (5 bases). Trimming removed 4 bases from V and 4 bases from J, with 7 bases in between. This CDR3 has 12 residues. Germline CDR1 is LNHNV and CDR2 is YYDKDF (reference sequence). The CDR3: CATSTRGTEAFF. CDR3 DNA: TGTGCCACCAGCACTAGGGGCACTGAAGCTTTCTTT.